Below, 20 T cell receptor beta chains from the same sample are listed, as sequenced in a study of monozygotic twins with cystic fibrosis (dated by TCRdb to about 2021). Receptor amplification or capture employed the immunoSEQ multiplex PCR assay. As stored in TCRdb, this immuneACCESS dataset retains in-frame rearrangements with V and J assigned. A fraction of the clones does not appear; measured against another copy, unresolved V genes explain less than half of the discrepancy, and the remainder lacks a known reason. This sample comprises some 31,000 clones, around four fifths of them detected only once. Of the sample, roughly 0.9% is held by the ten largest clones. The sequenced material came from blood. These receptors were obtained from a girl aged 2-10 years with cystic fibrosis.

This chain uses TRBV6-5 with TRBJ1-5; TRBD1 agrees at 8 bases. The CDR3 sequence is 14 residues long. The junction had 5 bases not matched to a gene; V was cut back by 5 bases and J by 5 bases. Per the germline V gene, CDR1 is MNHEY and CDR2 is SVGAGI. The CDR3 bases are TGTGCCAGCAGTCTGGACAGGGCCTATCAGCCCCAGCATTTT. Its protein is CASSLDRAYQPQHF.

V is TRBV11-1 and J is TRBJ2-7; TRBD2 matches at 10 bases. V was pared by 5 bases and J by 1 base, with 5 bases of the junction left unmatched. Germline V lookup: CDR1 SGHAT, CDR2 FQDESV (reference sequence). This CDR3 is built from 15 residues. The CDR3 loop is CASSPGTSVSYEQYF. The CDR3 region has the DNA TGTGCCAGCAGCCCCGGGACTAGCGTATCCTACGAGCAGTACTTC.

The chain employs TRBV2 and TRBJ2-1; no definite D call. The V end lost 3 bases, the J end lost 10 bases, and 10 bases lay between the germline ends. The CDR3 sequence is 12 residues long. Germline values: CDR1 SNHLY, CDR2 FYNNEI. For the CDR3, the DNA is TGTGCCAGCAGTGAGAAAGTGAGAGAGCAGTTCTTC. It translates to CASSEKVREQFF.

The chain links TRBV7-6 to TRBJ2-5, with TRBD2 matching over 12 bases. V gave up 4 bases and J gave up 2 bases; unmatched junction bases: 5. The CDR3 extends over 16 amino acids. Germline V gene lookup returns CDR1 SGHVS and CDR2 FNYEAQ. CDR3 amino acids: CASSSRTSGIQETQYF. The CDR3, as DNA: TGTGCCAGCAGCTCCAGGACTAGCGGGATTCAAGAGACCCAGTACTTC.

V gene TRBV6-5 combines with J gene TRBJ1-2; 8 bases fit TRBD1. Germline CDR1 and CDR2: MNHEY and SVGAGI. The CDR3 has 15 residues. With 4 bases clipped from V and 4 bases from J, the junction kept 8 bases outside the gene matches. This CDR3 reads CASSSFYRGSYGYTF. The CDR3 DNA is TGTGCCAGCAGTTCATTTTACAGGGGGAGCTATGGCTACACCTTC.

The table lists this clone with a count of one. The chain carries TRBV5-1 and TRBJ2-7; D could derive from TRBD1 or TRBD2 (5 bases each). Trimming left V 4 bases short and J 0 bases short, with 14 bases between. Germline CDR1 and CDR2: SGHRS and YFSETQ. This CDR3 has 15 amino acids. The CDR3 DNA reads as TGCGCCAGCAGCGTATGGGACCGTAGCTCCTACGAGCAGTACTTC. Protein sequence: CASSVWDRSSYEQYF.

The gene calls are TRBV13 and TRBJ2-7; 14 nucleotides match TRBD2. The CDR3 has 19 residues. Germline V gives CDR1 PRHDT, CDR2 FYEKMQ (reference sequence). Germline trimming cut 5 bases from V and 3 bases from J; bases unmatched to any gene: 15. CDR3: CASSGETGLAGGPLYEQYF. CDR3 nucleotides: TGTGCCAGCAGCGGTGAAACTGGACTAGCGGGAGGCCCCCTCTACGAGCAGTACTTC.

This clone was detected once. The V and J genes are TRBV29-1 and TRBJ2-7, with TRBD1 matching 7 bases. The germline V gene has CDR1 SQVTM and CDR2 ANQGSEA. J gave up 0 bases and V 4 bases, and 3 bases lay outside the gene matches. This CDR3 region has 13 residues. CDR3: CSVGTGSSYEQYF. The CDR3 DNA reads TGCAGCGTTGGGACAGGAAGCTCCTACGAGCAGTACTTC.

The V gene is TRBV6-1, the J gene TRBJ2-7; 7 positions match TRBD1. The junction had 5 bases not matched to a gene; V was cut back by 5 bases and J by 1 base. Germline V CDR1 and CDR2: MNHNS, SASEGT. The CDR3 has 14 residues. The CDR3 sequence: CASSIGTASYEQYF. The CDR3, as DNA: TGTGCCAGCAGTATCGGGACAGCTTCCTACGAGCAGTACTTC.

The chain joins TRBV5-1 to TRBJ1-3; the D is unclear. V lost 4 bases and J 4 bases, leaving 9 bases between the germline ends. Germline CDR1 SGHRS, CDR2 YFSETQ. There are 13 residues in the CDR3. The CDR3 here is CASSAWPGNTIYF. The CDR3 coding sequence is TGCGCCAGCAGCGCCTGGCCCGGAAACACCATATATTTT.

J is TRBJ2-3 and V is TRBV29-1, with 9 bases lining up with TRBD2. V shed 5 bases and J 0 bases; nucleotides not matched to a gene: 3. The germline gives CDR1 SQVTM, CDR2 ANQGSEA. This CDR3 is built from 14 residues. The CDR3: CSVRTSVSTDTQYF. In DNA, the CDR3 is TGCAGCGTTCGGACTAGCGTCAGCACAGATACGCAGTATTTT.

This chain links TRBV30 with TRBJ2-7; D tentatively reads TRBD1 or TRBD2 (5 bases each). This CDR3 region has 13 residues. Germline V gives CDR1 GTSNPN, CDR2 SVGIG (reference sequence). Deletions cut 3 bases from V and 2 bases from J, with 11 bases between. This CDR3 is CAWRGQGPYEQYF. The CDR3 coding sequence is TGTGCCTGGAGGGGTCAGGGACCCTACGAGCAGTACTTC.

The chain is built from TRBV25-1 and TRBJ2-7; D gene uncertain. The V gene lost 6 bases and the J gene lost 3 bases, with 9 bases spanning the gap. This CDR3 has 12 residues. Germline lookup yields CDR1 MGHDK and CDR2 SYGVNS. The CDR3 here is CASSRIGYEQYF. DNA for the CDR3: TGTGCCAGCAGCAGGATAGGCTACGAGCAGTACTTC.

This clone was recorded a few times. The chain links TRBV9 to TRBJ1-1; D might be TRBD1 (6 bases). CDR3 length: 14 residues. CDR1 SGDLS and CDR2 YYNGEE come from the germline V gene. The ends were cut back, 3 bases at V and 0 bases at J, with 9 bases in the middle. CDR3 loop: CASSAWDMNTEAFF. CDR3 DNA: TGTGCCAGCAGCGCCTGGGACATGAACACTGAAGCTTTCTTT.

In nucleotides, the CDR3 is TGCAGCGTTGGGACAGGGGGTGGCTACACCTTC. This translates into CSVGTGGGYTF. The chain carries TRBV29-1 and TRBJ1-2; 10 positions agree with TRBD1. This CDR3 spans 11 amino acids. V lost 4 bases, J lost 7 bases, and 0 bases stayed unmatched. Germline lookup yields CDR1 SQVTM and CDR2 ANQGSEA. Variable domain in full (rest from reference TRBV29-1 and TRBJ1-2): SAVISQKPSRDICQRGTSLTIQCQVDSQVTMMFWYRQQPGQSLTLIATANQGSEATYESGFVIDKFPISRPNLTFSTLTVSNMSPEDSSIYLCSVGTGGGYTFGSGTRLTVV.

The genes are TRBV19 and TRBJ1-5; D gene uncertain. The CDR3 has 16 residues. CDR1 and CDR2 from the germline V gene are LNHDA and SQIVND (reference sequence). Trimming shortened V by 1 base and J by 2 bases, and 12 bases separated the two germline ends. The chain's CDR3 is CASSIVGEFGNQPQHF. CDR3 DNA: TGTGCCAGTAGTATAGTTGGGGAATTTGGCAATCAGCCCCAGCATTTT.

The rearrangement links TRBV5-4 to TRBJ1-2, with 9 bases aligning to TRBD1. The V segment lost 3 bases and the J segment 7 bases; nucleotides outside the gene matches: 13. This CDR3 has 16 amino acids. Germline lookup yields CDR1 SGHNT and CDR2 YYREEE (reference sequence). The CDR3 is CASSSRTGAQGFGYTF. DNA of the CDR3: TGTGCCAGCAGCTCGAGGACAGGGGCTCAGGGGTTTGGCTACACCTTC.

V gene TRBV5-1 combines with J gene TRBJ2-7; no clear D. The CDR3 sequence is 14 residues long. Germline loops: CDR1 SGHRS, CDR2 YFSETQ. Between the trimmed V and J ends, which lost 2 bases and 0 bases, there was a span of 9 bases. The CDR3 region has the DNA TGCGCCAGCAGCTTCAACGATTACTCCTACGAGCAGTACTTC. Protein product: CASSFNDYSYEQYF. Supplemented by reference TRBV5-1 and TRBJ2-7, the full variable domain reads KAGVTQTPRYLIKTRGQQVTLSCSPISGHRSVSWYQQTPGQGLQFLFEYFSETQRNKGNFPGRFSGRQFSNSRSEMNVSTLELGDSALYLCASSFNDYSYEQYFGPGTRLTVT.

This clone was recorded once. This chain links TRBV5-4 with TRBJ2-1; 9 bases map to TRBD2. The V gene end was trimmed by 0 bases and the J gene end by 7 bases; junction bases not matched to a gene: 5. Germline CDR1 and CDR2: SGHNT and YYREEE (reference sequence). The CDR3 is 15 amino acids. CDR3 DNA sequence: TGTGCCAGCAGCTTGGGGCTAGCGGGACTGAATGAGCAGTTCTTC. Encoded protein: CASSLGLAGLNEQFF. Looking up the rest from reference TRBV5-4 and TRBJ2-1 gives the full variable domain: ETGVTQSPTHLIKTRGQQVTLRCSSQSGHNTVSWYQQALGQGPQFIFQYYREEENGRGNFPPRFSGLQFPNYSSELNVNALELDDSALYLCASSLGLAGLNEQFFGPGTRLTVL.

V and J are TRBV11-2 and TRBJ2-3; D possibly matches TRBD1 or TRBD2 (5 bases each). Trimming took off 3 bases at V and 0 bases at J, with 10 bases between the two ends. The length of the CDR3 is 15 residues. Germline CDR1 is SGHAT and CDR2 is FQNNGV. The CDR3: CASSFRDGSTDTQYF. The CDR3 DNA sequence: TGTGCCAGCAGCTTCCGGGACGGTAGCACAGATACGCAGTATTTT.